This T cell receptor beta chain originates from a study of metastatic and nonmetastatic thyroid tumors. Across the study: Repertoires were compared across blood and tumor or nodule tissue from malignant and benign thyroid patients. General observations from the study: Versus benign nodules, malignant thyroid tumors reportedly had significantly higher TCR beta diversity, in blood and tumor.

This clone was seen repeatedly, ten times or more. Its specificity is not known. No patient received treatment before thyroid surgery. In the authors' workflow: Construction of a distant-metastasis classifier for papillary thyroid cancer relied on CDR3 differences across clinicopathological groups. Via MiXCR, TCRdb re-called the PCR reads. The V and J calls were determined by TCRdb, not by the authors. The sample lists about 47,000 clones, about 22% seen once, with approximately 3.5% in the top ten. V dropped 7 bases and J dropped 3 bases, with 10 bases sitting between them. The CDR3 is 13 amino acids.

Sequences were obtained from blood. The chain joins TRBV12-3 or TRBV12-4 to TRBJ1-3; D is undetermined. This TCR came from a male donor with papillary thyroid cancer or a benign thyroid nodule (not recorded which). Some clones in this sample may be carry-over from other donors' samples. The CDR3 sequence is CASTPILGNTIYF. The DNA of the CDR3 is TGTGCCAGCACTCCCATTCTTGGAAACACCATATATTTT.